This T cell receptor beta chain was captured by sequencing in a study of T cells in Graves' hyperthyroidism and ophthalmopathy. No progression to ophthalmopathy during 18 months of follow-up defined stable disease. Patients were excluded for uncontrolled infection, other autoimmune disease, pregnancy or lactation. Germline V gives CDR1 SGDLS, CDR2 YYNGEE. The CDR3 has 17 amino acids. V lost 0 bases and J 0 bases, leaving 15 bases between the germline ends. The source material, RNA transcripts, was used to amplify TCR beta CDR3 regions. When the TCR CDR3 underwent first-round RT-PCR, the HTBI primer set was used. TCRdb re-analysed the multiplex PCR reads in MiXCR, keeping a single row per CDR3 protein. Found here are about 400,000 distinct CDR3 sequences, 14% to 15% of them singletons; the top ten hold over 25%.

Sequencing used blood. This receptor was identified in a woman aged 30 to 39 with Graves' hyperthyroidism. The chain joins TRBV9 to TRBJ2-5; D possibly corresponds to TRBD1 (5 bases). CDR3 protein: CASSVAQGPANQETQYF. In DNA, the CDR3 is TGTGCCAGCAGCGTAGCTCAGGGTCCGGCGAACCAAGAGACCCAGTACTTC.